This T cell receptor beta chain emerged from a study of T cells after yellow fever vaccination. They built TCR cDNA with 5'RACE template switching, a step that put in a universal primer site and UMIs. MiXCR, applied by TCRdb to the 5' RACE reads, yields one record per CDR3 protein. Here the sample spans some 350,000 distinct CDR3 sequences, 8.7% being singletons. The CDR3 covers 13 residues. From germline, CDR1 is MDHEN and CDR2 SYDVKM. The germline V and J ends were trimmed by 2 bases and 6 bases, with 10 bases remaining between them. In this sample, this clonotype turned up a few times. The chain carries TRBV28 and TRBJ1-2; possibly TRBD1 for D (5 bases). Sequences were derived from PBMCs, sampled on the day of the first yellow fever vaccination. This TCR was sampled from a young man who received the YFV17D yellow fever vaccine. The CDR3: CASSLIQGDGYTF. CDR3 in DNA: TGTGCCAGCAGTTTAATCCAGGGAGATGGCTACACCTTC.